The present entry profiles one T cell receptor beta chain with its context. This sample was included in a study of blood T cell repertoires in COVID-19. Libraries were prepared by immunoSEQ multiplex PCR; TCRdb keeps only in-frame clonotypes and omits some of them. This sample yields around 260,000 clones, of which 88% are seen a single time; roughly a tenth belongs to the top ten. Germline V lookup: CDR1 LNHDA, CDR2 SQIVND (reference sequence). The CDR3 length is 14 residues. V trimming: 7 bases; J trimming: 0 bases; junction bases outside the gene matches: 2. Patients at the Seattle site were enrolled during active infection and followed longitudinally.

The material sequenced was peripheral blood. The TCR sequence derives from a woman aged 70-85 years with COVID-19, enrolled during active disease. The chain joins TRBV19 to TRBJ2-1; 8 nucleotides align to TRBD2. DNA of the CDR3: TGTGCCAGTAAAGCGGGAGTCTCCTACAATGAGCAGTTCTTC. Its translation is CASKAGVSYNEQFF. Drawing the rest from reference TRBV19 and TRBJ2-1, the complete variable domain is DGGITQSPKYLFRKEGQNVTLSCEQNLNHDAMYWYRQDPGQGLRLIYYSQIVNDFQKGDIAEGYSVSREKKESFPLTVTSAQKNPTAFYLCASKAGVSYNEQFFGPGTRLTVL.